These 18 T cell receptor beta chains were sequenced from one sample in a study of blood T cell repertoires in COVID-19 (dated by TCRdb to the early 2020s). The library was produced with the immunoSEQ multiplex PCR assay. Held by TCRdb, this immuneACCESS table contains in-frame sequences only and omits some clones. Under half of the omission traces to an unresolved V gene where checked; the cause of the rest is unknown. The sample table contains about 110,000 clones; only one count was recorded for approximately 83% of them. Together, the top ten hold roughly 4.1% of the sample. Sample: peripheral blood. These receptors were taken from a woman between 65 and 79 years old with acute or convalescent COVID-19.

On this clone itself: Other DNA sequences of this sample code for an identical CDR3. V and J are TRBV15 and TRBJ1-5; TRBD1 might be the D (6 bases). Trimming shortened V by 5 bases and J by 1 base, and 9 bases separated the two germline ends. The CDR3 has 14 amino acids. Looked up from germline, CDR1 is LNHNV and CDR2 is YYDKDF (reference sequence). The CDR3 sequence is CATSRGGSNQPQHF. CDR3 DNA sequence: TGTGCCACCAGCCGGGGGGGCAGCAATCAGCCCCAGCATTTT.

The chain combines TRBV6-5 with TRBJ1-1; 7 nucleotides align to TRBD1. Trimming cost V 8 bases and J 7 bases; bases outside gene matches: 10. There are 13 residues in the CDR3. Germline-derived CDR1 and CDR2 are MNHEY and SVGAGI. The CDR3 DNA is TGTGCCAGCCGGGGCAGGGGGGACTTTGAAGCTTTCTTT. It codes for CASRGRGDFEAFF.

CDR3 region: CASSWSGDYEQYV. Written as DNA, the CDR3 is TGTGCCAGCAGCTGGAGCGGGGACTACGAGCAGTACGTC. This chain joins TRBV7-4 and TRBJ2-7, with 7 bases identical to TRBD2. The CDR3 has 13 amino acids. The J segment lost 3 bases and the V segment lost 4 bases, leaving 3 bases of the junction unmatched. Germline V gives CDR1 SGHVT, CDR2 SQSDAQ.

In DNA, the CDR3 is TGTGCCAGCACCCCGGGGGAGGGCCCGATTAGCACAGATACGCAGTATTTT. Residues: CASTPGEGPISTDTQYF. The rearrangement links TRBV11-3 to TRBJ2-3; 7 bases are a match to TRBD2. The length of the CDR3 is 17 residues. Germline V lookup: CDR1 SGHNT, CDR2 YENEEA. Unmatched junction bases numbered 13, after V lost 7 bases and J lost 0 bases.

The count of this clone is one. The chain combines TRBV29-1 with TRBJ1-2; no clear D. This CDR3 spans 12 amino acids. Trimming cost V 5 bases and J 0 bases, with 7 bases left between them. Germline CDR1 is SQVTM and CDR2 is ANQGSEA. The CDR3 is CSVQSANYGYTF. Here the CDR3 DNA reads TGCAGCGTTCAGAGCGCTAACTATGGCTACACCTTC.

This chain uses TRBV7-2 with TRBJ1-2, with D unclear. Deletions cut 0 bases from V and 5 bases from J, with 10 bases between. The CDR3 is 14 residues long. Per the germline V gene, CDR1 is SGHTA and CDR2 is FQGNSA. Here the CDR3 reads CASSLAGGNYGYTF. As DNA, the CDR3 is TGTGCCAGCAGCTTAGCGGGCGGGAATTATGGCTACACCTTC.

This chain joins TRBV28 and TRBJ2-7; 7 positions match TRBD2. Germline V lookup: CDR1 MDHEN, CDR2 SYDVKM. V lost 1 base, J lost 7 bases, and 4 bases stayed unmatched. The CDR3 has 13 amino acids. CDR3 in DNA: TGTGCCAGCAGTTTATTGGGAGGGACTGAGCAGTACGTC. Amino acids: CASSLLGGTEQYV.

The chain joins TRBV11-3 to TRBJ2-1; D remains unclear. Trimming removed 1 base from V and 8 bases from J, with 12 bases in between. The CDR3 is made up of 14 amino acids. Germline lookup yields CDR1 SGHNT and CDR2 YENEEA. Written as DNA, the CDR3 is TGTGCCAGCAGCTTAGGTACTATTCGGTATGAGCAGTTCTTC. Translation gives CASSLGTIRYEQFF.

The J gene is TRBJ1-4, the V gene TRBV5-1, with 8 bases fitting TRBD1. The V gene end was trimmed by 4 bases and the J gene end by 8 bases; junction bases not matched to a gene: 10. This CDR3 region has 15 residues. Germline V gene data show CDR1 as SGHRS and CDR2 as YFSETQ. CDR3: CASSTGQGGKEKLFF. CDR3 DNA sequence: TGCGCCAGCAGCACCGGACAGGGCGGTAAAGAAAAACTGTTTTTT.

This clone has more than one count but fewer than ten. The chain carries TRBV6-2 or TRBV6-3 and TRBJ2-3, with TRBD2 matching over 8 bases. From germline, CDR1 is MNHEY and CDR2 SVGEGT. The CDR3 loop spans 14 amino acids. After removal of 4 bases from V and 3 bases from J, the junction contained 3 bases not matched to a gene. CDR3 in amino acids: CASSSTSATDTQYF. The DNA of the CDR3 is TGTGCCAGCAGTTCGACTAGCGCTACAGATACGCAGTATTTT.

This sequence joins TRBV28 and TRBJ1-6; weak D call: TRBD1 (5 bases). With 7 bases removed from V and 6 bases from J, the gap between germline ends came to 16 bases. Germline CDR1 is MDHEN and CDR2 is SYDVKM. This CDR3 comprises 15 residues. The CDR3 protein is CASTATGGVNSPLHF. DNA of the CDR3: TGTGCCAGCACCGCCACCGGGGGAGTTAATTCACCCCTCCACTTT.

This clone was recorded a few times. The chain recombines TRBV24-1 with TRBJ1-5; no clear D. Between the trimmed V and J ends, which lost 2 bases and 7 bases, there was a span of 8 bases. Per germline, CDR1 KGHDR and CDR2 SFDVKD. The CDR3 is 13 residues long. CDR3 amino acids: CATSDSGYQPQHF. As DNA, the CDR3 is TGTGCCACCAGTGATTCCGGGTACCAGCCCCAGCATTTT.

This chain's CDR3 is CASSLGGPTSEAFF. The CDR3 DNA reads TGCGCCAGCAGCCTGGGGGGGCCGACGTCGGAAGCTTTCTTT. The gene calls are TRBV5-1 and TRBJ1-1; tentative D call: TRBD1 (6 bases). Per germline, CDR1 SGHRS and CDR2 YFSETQ. Trimming removed 4 bases from V and 8 bases from J, with 18 bases in between. CDR3 length: 14 amino acids.

This clone has only a few counts. The chain is built from TRBV20-1 and TRBJ1-6; 8 positions match TRBD1. J lost 6 bases, V lost 3 bases, and 7 bases had no gene match. Germline CDR1 reads DFQATT; CDR2 reads SNEGSKA (reference sequence). The CDR3 extends over 15 amino acids. The CDR3 region has the DNA TGCAGTGCTAGTGGGGGACAGGTCACTAATTCACCCCTCCACTTT. This gives the protein CSASGGQVTNSPLHF.

This clone was recorded a few times. V is TRBV5-1 and J is TRBJ1-1; no firm D call. V lost 2 bases and J lost 4, with 12 bases in between. The CDR3 is 14 amino acids. Germline V gene sequence: CDR1 SGHRS, CDR2 YFSETQ. The CDR3 nucleotides are TGCGCCAGCAGCTTCGAGAGCGTATCCACTGAAGCTTTCTTT. This gives the protein CASSFESVSTEAFF.

This clone appeared a few times. The chain combines TRBV28 with TRBJ2-7; D might be TRBD1 (5 bases). Germline CDR1 and CDR2: MDHEN and SYDVKM. Trimming cost V 4 bases and J 3 bases, with 22 bases left between them. This CDR3 is built from 17 residues. The CDR3 DNA follows: TGTGCCAGCAGTTCTAGGGGTTTATTTGGAACGGGCTACGAGCAGTACGTC. Its translation: CASSSRGLFGTGYEQYV.

The V call is TRBV6-5, the J call TRBJ1-1; D gene unclear. This CDR3 is built from 14 residues. Germline V CDR1 and CDR2: MNHEY, SVGAGI. V lost 5 bases and J lost 1, with 11 bases in between. The CDR3 sequence: CASSIDLGNTEAFF. CDR3 coding DNA: TGTGCCAGCAGTATAGACTTGGGGAACACTGAAGCTTTCTTT.

The chain links TRBV19 to TRBJ2-1; TRBD2 aligns across 8 bases. J was trimmed by 7 bases and V by 0 bases; bases with no gene match: 14. This CDR3 is built from 18 residues. Germline CDR1 LNHDA, CDR2 SQIVND (reference sequence). The CDR3 spells CASSIDGRGGPFFNEQFF. CDR3 nucleotides: TGTGCCAGTAGTATAGATGGCCGGGGGGGGCCCTTTTTTAATGAGCAGTTCTTC.